This TCR beta chain derives from a study of blood T cells in healthy people across ages. A second PCR of roughly 7 to 11 cycles used a sample-barcoded 5' primer and a J-beta primer mix. MiXCR was run by TCRdb on the 5' RACE reads, yielding one entry per CDR3 protein. Among 650,000 to 700,000 distinct CDR3 sequences listed, 52% were seen once. This clonotype was recorded a few times. Germline CDR1 KGHSY, CDR2 FQNENV. V dropped 0 bases and J dropped 10 bases, with 15 bases sitting between them. The CDR3 spans 15 residues. The V gene is TRBV16, the J gene TRBJ1-4; D perhaps matches TRBD1 (5 bases). Sequenced sample: blood. The source is a woman of 80 years or more in good health. CDR3 residues: CASSQSVGGRGKLFF. In nucleotides, the CDR3 is TGTGCCAGCAGCCAATCGGTTGGGGGTCGAGGAAAACTGTTTTTT.